This T cell receptor (beta chain) was captured in a study of shared clonotypes between healthy human individuals (dated by TCRdb to the early 2020s). About the investigation overall: The cohort included three men and a couple of women between 18 and 49 years of age. Per donor, leukapheresis produced somewhere between about 0.94 and 9.5 billion PBMCs. Per donor, three plates each were used for CD4 naive and CD4 memory, two for CD8 naive, and one for CD8 memory. To estimate repertoire size and how much clonotype sharing occurs between individuals, the study deeply sequenced the blood TCR repertoires of roughly 5 healthy adults. To increase sequencing depth and limit assay-specific biases, different laboratories used diverse techniques to prepare libraries and sequence TCR repertoires.

From the cysteine up to the phenylalanine, the CDR3 has a length of 13 residues. This entry keeps only the CDR3 DNA: 39 bases, framed from base 1. CDR1 and CDR2 (KGHSH, LQKENI) derive from the germline V gene. V was cut back by 3 bases and J by 3 bases, leaving a gap of 8 bases between them. Using the deep immunoSEQ assay, multiplex PCR amplified TCR CDR3 regions from genomic DNA. For each cell subset, the extracted genomic DNA was distributed evenly across all wells of several immunoSEQ 96-well plates, and each plate served as one replicate. For sorted subsets, each replicate PCR was loaded with 200 to 250 ng genomic DNA, equivalent to 30,000 or so T cell genomes. Purified libraries were quantified with a Qubit 3.0 fluorometer, sized on a Bioanalyzer 2100, and re-quantified with the KAPA Library Quantification kit. A separate single-read 150-cycle Illumina NextSeq 550 flow cell was used to sequence each immunoSEQ 96-well plate. Per the authors' processing: Because the immunoSEQ output held only junctional sequences and lacked quality scores, the filtering could not match the filtering applied to full-length reads. To assign V/J genes and CDR3, sequences were annotated using PyIR, a Python wrapper for IgBLAST v1.9, with IMGT germline references. Reads were filtered out if the reads had weak V/J assignments (E-value above 1e-6), no CDR3, stop codons, out-of-frame junctions, or ambiguous translated residues. A V3J clonotype was defined by an identical inferred V gene, J gene, and CDR3 amino acid sequence. To compute the percentage overlap between repertoires, the number of shared unique clonotypes was divided by the size of the smaller repertoire. Richness of each repertoire was evaluated using RTK rarefaction, the Chao1 estimator, and Recon v2.1 estimates of unobserved clonotypes. Generation probabilities for all TCRbeta clonotypes obtained by the gDNA method from several donors were computed using OLGA. The clones in this table, taken by TCRdb from immuneACCESS, are in-frame only. Not every clone is retained; where verified, under half of the shortfall comes from an unresolved V gene, and the cause of the rest is unknown. For V, J and clone size, that table is used; D and trimming come from the DNA. This sample is represented by over a million clones; about 98.5% of them were singletons. Roughly 0.35% of the sample goes to the ten largest clones.

Remarks on this clone: Its antigen specificity is not known. Nothing much larger sits one base from this clone, and base qualities are not available.

What the authors observed across the whole study: Only blood was sampled, and tissue TCR repertoires likely differ from those in blood. When a few donors were compared, the shared fraction of clonotypes was about 5.5% for naive CD4, around 4% for naive CD8, more than 2% for memory CD4, and roughly 0.43% for memory CD8. Compared with non-shared clonotypes, the clonotypes found in all four sorted-subset donors had higher generation probabilities. Because the study included a small number of donors, the genetic and exposure-history diversity represented was limited. Pairwise subsampling indicated that sequencing depth was expected to affect the degree of clonotype sharing among donors. Rarefaction of sorted-subset datasets indicated incomplete sequencing despite the large sequencing depth. Estimated clonotype richness was generally larger for naive than for memory subsets.

Healthy HIV-negative adults with no recently reported acute infections or vaccinations were included as donors. Only Caucasian adults living in Nashville, Tennessee, USA were represented among the donors. Magnetic negative selection was used to enrich CD4+ T cells, after which naive cells were positively selected on CD45RA and the negative fraction became the memory subset. Blood was collected by leukapheresis, and PBMCs were isolated by Ficoll-Histopaque density gradient centrifugation and then cryopreserved in liquid nitrogen vapor phase. Analytical flow cytometry was used to check the purity and quantity of each magnetically sorted T cell population. Genomic DNA was isolated from every sorted fraction and measured by UV absorbance on a Nanodrop 2000c.

This sequence uses TRBV18 and TRBJ2-5, and perhaps TRBD2 as D gene, on 6 matching bases. The clonotype originates from a man younger than 40 in good health. The sample was naive CD4+ T cells sorted from blood. The cell subset or site label here, explained by the study, means: CD45RA+ positively selected. The CDR3 has the sequence CASSPASEETQYF. The sequenced DNA: TGTGCCAGCTCACCTGCTAGCGAAGAGACCCAGTACTTC.